This TCR beta chain was recorded in a study of tumor-infiltrating lymphocytes in primary liver carcinoma. As regards this clonotype: The junction and the germline gene differ at one end; a read error may be behind it.

CDR3 length: 14 residues. Germline CDR1 is LGHNA and CDR2 is YNFKEQ. The roughly 19-32 mg bulk tissue piece was not sorted before simultaneous RNA and DNA extraction. TCR beta cDNA was prepared out of around 460 ng total RNA by means of a constant-region primer. Sequencing libraries for TCR beta derived from three nested multiplex PCR rounds that used slightly modified ARM-PCR. Each of the first two PCR rounds ran roughly 9 cycles with TRBV1-TRBV30 forward and C-beta reverse primers. TCRdb re-called the multiplex PCR reads through MiXCR, storing one row per CDR3 protein. The sample holds 100,000 or so distinct CDR3 sequences, around 73% seen once.

The receptor was isolated from a woman between 55 and 75 years old with primary liver carcinoma and hepatitis B virus infection. The chain employs TRBV4-2 and TRBJ2-3; no reliable D call. Sequencing used liver tumor tissue from sampling region 2. Regarding subset: tumor region T2, inferior pole. CDR3 DNA: TGTGCCATCAGCCAAGTTAGAAGTACAGATACGCAGTATTTT. Translation: CAISQVRSTDTQYF.